The 11 T cell receptor beta chains presented below share a single source sample, sequenced in a study of early T cells in non-severe SARS-CoV-2 infection. Each CDR3 protein gets one entry after TCRdb re-called the 5' RACE reads with MiXCR. This table has some 66,000 distinct CDR3 sequences, 9.1% appearing once. Sequencing was performed on whole blood. All receptors derive from an adult who was a healthcare worker with PCR-confirmed SARS-CoV-2 infection or an uninfected control (not recorded which).

This clonotype was counted only a few times. The chain joins TRBV11-2 to TRBJ2-1; 7 bases are shared with TRBD2. With 1 base clipped from V and 7 bases from J, the junction kept 1 base outside the gene matches. Germline V gene data show CDR1 as SGHAT and CDR2 as FQNNGV. This CDR3 has 13 residues. The CDR3 loop is CASSLVRENEQFF. Written as DNA, the CDR3 is TGTGCCAGCAGCTTAGTGCGGGAGAATGAGCAGTTCTTC.

This clonotype was found a few times. The V gene is TRBV7-8, the J gene TRBJ2-2; 7 nucleotides align to TRBD1. Germline-derived CDR1 and CDR2 are SGHVS and FQNEAQ. The trim removed 5 bases at V and 4 bases at J, leaving 4 bases unmatched. The length of the CDR3 is 14 residues. The CDR3 sequence is CASSRDRLTGELFF. CDR3 bases: TGTGCCAGCAGCCGGGACAGACTCACCGGGGAGCTGTTTTTT.

This clonotype appeared a few times. V and J are TRBV19 and TRBJ2-7; 7 nucleotides agree with TRBD1. The V segment lost 6 bases and the J segment 0 bases; nucleotides outside the gene matches: 17. The CDR3 has 18 residues. Germline assignment: CDR1 LNHDA and CDR2 SQIVND (reference sequence). The CDR3 loop is CASSRTFPGQMFSYEQYF. The CDR3, as DNA: TGTGCCAGTAGCAGAACCTTTCCGGGACAGATGTTCTCCTACGAGCAGTACTTC.

For this clonotype: A much more abundant neighbour one base away suggests this may be a read error. The chain recombines TRBV5-1 with TRBJ1-1; D not resolved. Germline CDR1 SGHRS, CDR2 YFSETQ. This CDR3 comprises 15 residues. The CDR3 DNA reads as TGCGCCGGCAGCTTGGGTTCAGGAGGGAACACTGAAGCTTTCTTT. As protein: CAGSLGSGGNTEAFF.

This clonotype was seen a few times. The gene calls are TRBV4-2 and TRBJ2-5; possible D gene TRBD1, 5 bases. Per the germline V gene, CDR1 is LGHNA and CDR2 is YNFKEQ. The CDR3 runs 15 residues. V lost 5 bases to trimming and J lost 1 base, with 14 bases between them. DNA for the CDR3: TGTGCCAGCAGCTGGGGCGGTCCTGCCCAAGAGACCCAGTACTTC. Amino acid sequence: CASSWGGPAQETQYF.

The chain recombines TRBV2 with TRBJ2-7, with 7 bases aligning to TRBD1. This CDR3 has 12 amino acids. V lost 8 bases and J lost 12; bases outside the gene matches: 13. CDR1 SNHLY and CDR2 FYNNEI come from the germline V gene. CDR3 nucleotides: TGTGCCAGCGGTCCGTCACAGGGGAGACGGTACTTC. It is translated as CASGPSQGRRYF.

This clonotype has ten or more counts. The rearrangement links TRBV5-1 to TRBJ2-7, with TRBD1 identical over 8 bases. The CDR3 consists of 15 residues. Trimming took 0 bases from V and 3 from J; bases not matched to a gene: 5. Germline V gives CDR1 SGHRS, CDR2 YFSETQ. CDR3 loop: CASSLGQGAIYEQYF. The CDR3 nucleotides are TGCGCCAGCAGCTTGGGGCAGGGGGCAATCTACGAGCAGTACTTC.

This clonotype occurred a few times. The gene calls are TRBV7-8 and TRBJ1-4, with D maybe TRBD1 (5 bases). Between the trimmed V and J ends, which lost 5 bases and 7 bases, there was a span of 14 bases. CDR1 is SGHVS, CDR2 FQNEAQ, per germline. The CDR3 runs 14 residues. This CDR3 reads CASSRTRGSEKLFF. DNA of the CDR3: TGTGCCAGCAGCCGAACCCGGGGGAGTGAAAAACTGTTTTTT.

Only a few counts were recorded for this clonotype. The chain couples TRBV5-1 to TRBJ2-5; 8 bases map to TRBD2. The trim removed 6 bases at V and 4 bases at J, leaving 11 bases unmatched. The CDR3 covers 15 residues. CDR1 is SGHRS, CDR2 YFSETQ, per germline. This CDR3 is CASNFGGRQRETQYF. The CDR3 bases are TGCGCCAGCAATTTTGGCGGGAGGCAGAGAGAGACCCAGTACTTC.

This clonotype was seen just once. The chain employs TRBV18 and TRBJ2-5; TRBD2 might be the D (5 bases). Trimming stripped 3 bases from V and 5 bases from J, with 13 bases between. Germline V lookup: CDR1 KGHSH, CDR2 LQKENI. There are 14 residues in the CDR3. The CDR3, as DNA: TGTGCCAGCTCACCTGCCGGAGGAGAGGAGACCCAGTACTTC. Amino acid sequence: CASSPAGGEETQYF.

This clonotype was observed many times. The chain joins TRBV30 to TRBJ2-5; either TRBD1 or TRBD2 may supply D (5 bases each). Trimming pared 3 bases from V and 5 bases from J, leaving 16 bases between. The CDR3 covers 14 residues. The germline V gene encodes CDR1 GTSNPN and CDR2 SVGIG (reference sequence). The CDR3 region is CAWRGDQPVETQYF. Written as DNA, the CDR3 is TGTGCCTGGAGAGGGGACCAACCCGTCGAGACCCAGTACTTC.